One and the same sample provided the 11 T cell receptor beta chains below, sequenced in a study of OX40 agonist ivuxolimab in advanced cancers. Sequencing used immunoSEQ multiplex PCR; TCRdb keeps in-frame clones, though not all of them. The repertoire holds around 81,000 clones, with approximately 79% as singletons. Sample: CD4+ or CD8+ T cells sorted from blood, taken in a trial of the OX40 agonist ivuxolimab. The receptors shown here come from an adult with an advanced solid tumor such as melanoma, head and neck, liver or kidney cancer.

The chain recombines TRBV11-1 with TRBJ2-7; D is undetermined. The CDR3 runs to 18 residues. CDR1 is SGHAT and CDR2 is FQDESV in the germline V gene (reference sequence). The germline V and J ends were trimmed by 7 bases and 2 bases, with 27 bases remaining between them. The CDR3 DNA is TGTGCCAGCACCTCGGATTTGACGGGCAGCCTCTTTACCTACGAGCAGTACTTC. Amino acids: CASTSDLTGSLFTYEQYF.

The chain carries TRBV5-1 and TRBJ1-2; no clear D gene. Between the trimmed V and J ends, which lost 4 bases and 1 base, there was a span of 8 bases. This CDR3 has 13 amino acids. Germline CDR1 reads SGHRS; CDR2 reads YFSETQ. The CDR3, as DNA: TGCGCCAGCAGCCCAGAGGGTAACTATGGCTACACCTTC. Its protein product is CASSPEGNYGYTF.

DNA of the CDR3: TGTGCCAGCAGCTATACGGGACAGGGTACAGATACGCAGTATTTT. Amino acid sequence: CASSYTGQGTDTQYF. V usage is TRBV11-3 and J usage is TRBJ2-3, with TRBD1 matching 9 bases. Losses at the gene ends were 4 bases for V and 3 bases for J; bases not matched to a gene: 5. The germline CDR1 and CDR2 sequences are SGHNT and YENEEA. The CDR3 has 15 amino acids.

The chain uses TRBV7-2 and TRBJ2-5; D is uncertain. The CDR3 spans 13 residues. V was pared by 3 bases and J by 5 bases, with 10 bases between. Germline V lookup: CDR1 SGHTA, CDR2 FQGNSA. The CDR3 DNA reads TGTGCCAGCAGCTTTTTCCAACAGGAGACCCAGTACTTC. This translates into CASSFFQQETQYF.

The CDR3 region is CASGQGNYGYTF. The DNA for the CDR3 is TGCGCCAGCGGACAGGGGAACTATGGCTACACCTTC. The chain recombines TRBV4-1 with TRBJ1-2; TRBD1 matches 9 bases. The CDR3 extends over 12 amino acids. Looked up from germline, CDR1 is MGHRA and CDR2 is YSYEKL. V was pared by 8 bases and J by 2 bases, with 0 bases of the junction left unmatched.

The CDR3 nucleotides read TGTGCCATCTCAGTTAGGCTAGCGGAGGGCAATGAGCAGTTCTTC. Its protein is CAISVRLAEGNEQFF. V is TRBV10-3 and J is TRBJ2-1; 7 nucleotides line up with TRBD2. Germline lookup yields CDR1 ENHRY and CDR2 SYGVKD. Unmatched junction bases numbered 13, after V lost 8 bases and J lost 6 bases. The CDR3 runs 15 residues.

The chain recombines TRBV29-1 with TRBJ1-6; D might be TRBD1 (6 bases). The V end was cut by 4 bases, the J end by 5 bases, with 12 bases between. The germline CDR1 and CDR2 sequences are SQVTM and ANQGSEA. The CDR3 totals 14 residues. Written as DNA, the CDR3 is TGCAGCGTTGCAAGGGACAACAATAATTCACCCCTCCACTTT. Its protein product is CSVARDNNNSPLHF.

V is TRBV21-1 and J is TRBJ2-2; the table's D call of TRBD1 was not tested on the DNA. TRBV21-1 is termed a pseudogene. This CDR3 contains 15 residues. The CDR3 bases are TGTGCCAGCAGCACCAGACAGGGGGTCACCGGGGAGCTGTTTTTT. Translating gives CASSTRQGVTGELFF.

The CDR3 DNA reads as TGCGCCAGCAGCCCTACCGGGACTAGCGGGGGCAGCTCCTACAATGAGCAGTTCTTC. This gives the protein CASSPTGTSGGSSYNEQFF. V is TRBV5-1 and J is TRBJ2-1; 14 bases agree with TRBD2. The germline gives CDR1 SGHRS, CDR2 YFSETQ. CDR3 size: 19 residues. Trimming at V came to 4 bases and at J to 0 bases, leaving 9 bases not matched to a gene.

In its sample, this clone was seen once. The rearrangement uses TRBV6-5 and TRBJ1-2; D gene ambiguous. This CDR3 is 10 amino acids long. Between the trimmed V and J ends, which lost 5 bases and 7 bases, there was a span of 5 bases. Looked up from germline, CDR1 is MNHEY and CDR2 is SVGAGI. The CDR3 protein is CASSNVGYTF. The CDR3, as DNA: TGTGCCAGCAGTAACGTTGGCTACACCTTC.

This clone has at least ten counts. This chain uses TRBV5-1 with TRBJ1-1; no definite D call. The CDR3 runs 13 residues. CDR1 is SGHRS and CDR2 is YFSETQ in the germline V gene. V lost 4 bases, J lost 3 bases, and 10 bases lay in between. The CDR3 loop reads CASSQNAHTEAFF. The CDR3 nucleotides are TGCGCCAGCAGCCAAAATGCTCACACTGAAGCTTTCTTT.